The clone carrying this TCR beta chain appeared a single time. Its matching antigen is unknown. The source of the sample is a study of shared clonotypes between healthy human individuals. Across the whole study: Each donor had three CD4 naive, three CD4 memory, two CD8 naive and one CD8 memory plate.

Overall study results and limits: Clonotype sharing among donors was thought likely to change with sequencing depth.

There are 19 residues in the CDR3. After removal of 4 bases from V and 5 bases from J, the junction contained 20 bases not matched to a gene. Germline loops: CDR1 SQVTM, CDR2 ANQGSEA. TCRdb keeps only in-frame clones here, not all; method: immunoSEQ multiplex PCR. The table includes a few million clones, roughly 93% detected once. Sequencing was done on a sample of naive CD4+ T cells from PBMCs. Subset described: CD45RA+ positively selected. The chain couples TRBV29-1 to TRBJ2-3; 11 nucleotides match TRBD1. This clonotype was obtained from a man aged 18 to 30 in good health. Some clones in this sample may be carry-over from other donors' samples. The CDR3: CSVVGSGTGGRVSVDTQYF. The CDR3 DNA is TGCAGCGTTGTGGGATCCGGGACAGGGGGGCGCGTATCGGTAGATACGCAGTATTTT.